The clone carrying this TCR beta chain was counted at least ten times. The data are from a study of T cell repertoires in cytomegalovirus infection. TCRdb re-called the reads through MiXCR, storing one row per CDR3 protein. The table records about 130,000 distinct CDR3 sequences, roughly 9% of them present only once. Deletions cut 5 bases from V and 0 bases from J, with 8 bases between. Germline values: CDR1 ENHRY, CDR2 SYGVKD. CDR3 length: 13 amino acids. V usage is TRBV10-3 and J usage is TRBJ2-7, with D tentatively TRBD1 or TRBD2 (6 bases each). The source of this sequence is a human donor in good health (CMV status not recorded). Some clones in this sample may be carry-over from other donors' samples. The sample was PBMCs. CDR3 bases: TGTGCCATCAGTTCGGGGGCCTCCTACGAGCAGTACTTC. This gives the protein CAISSGASYEQYF.